Each of the 10 T cell receptor beta chains below was sequenced from the same sample in a study of cytomegalovirus exposure and HLA in healthy donors. Use of 60 Vbeta and 13 Jbeta primers characterized the PCR. The protocol was immunoSEQ multiplex PCR, while the TCRdb copy is restricted to in-frame clones and leaves out a portion. The sample carries about 130,000 clones, around three quarters recorded once. Source material: PBMCs. Receptor source: a man aged 25-45 years in good health.

About this clone itself: Additional DNA sequences in this sample encode the identical CDR3. In DNA, the CDR3 is TGTGCCAGCAGCTTGGGGACAGGGGGCGTATCCTCCTACGAGCAGTACTTC. This encodes CASSLGTGGVSSYEQYF. The V call is TRBV7-3, the J call TRBJ2-7, with 12 bases fitting TRBD1. V lost 3 bases, J lost 0 bases, and 6 bases stayed unmatched. In germline, CDR1 is SGHTA, CDR2 FQGTGA. This CDR3 comprises 17 residues.

This clone was detected a few times. The V gene is TRBV29-1, the J gene TRBJ2-5, with TRBD2 identical over 11 bases. The junction had 2 bases not matched to a gene; V was cut back by 1 base and J by 4 bases. Germline V CDR1 and CDR2: SQVTM, ANQGSEA. This CDR3 comprises 14 residues. The CDR3 protein is CSVEGLAGRETQYF. In nucleotides, the CDR3 is TGCAGCGTTGAAGGACTAGCGGGGCGAGAGACCCAGTACTTC.

The chain combines TRBV7-3 with TRBJ2-1; 7 bases agree with TRBD1. V was clipped by 4 bases and J by 7 bases; unmatched bases: 7. The CDR3 has 14 amino acids. Germline V lookup: CDR1 SGHTA, CDR2 FQGTGA. The DNA of the CDR3 is TGTGCCAGCAGCTACAGGACAGGCTCGAATGAGCAGTTCTTC. Encoded protein: CASSYRTGSNEQFF.

The rearrangement uses TRBV6-1 and TRBJ2-1; TRBD2 matches at 9 bases. Germline assignment: CDR1 MNHNS and CDR2 SASEGT. With V trimmed by 5 bases and J by 7 bases, 3 bases remained unmatched. The CDR3 extends over 13 amino acids. The CDR3 region is CASSLAGWNEQFF. CDR3 nucleotide sequence: TGTGCCAGCAGTCTAGCGGGATGGAATGAGCAGTTCTTC.

The chain combines TRBV28 with TRBJ1-2; D gene unclear. Germline values: CDR1 MDHEN, CDR2 SYDVKM. The CDR3 loop spans 13 amino acids. V was clipped by 8 bases and J by 4 bases, with 14 bases between them. The DNA of the CDR3 is TGTGCCAGCTCTCCGGCAGGCACCTATGGCTACACCTTC. Its translation: CASSPAGTYGYTF.

The chain couples TRBV25-1 to TRBJ2-2; a possible D gene is TRBD2 (6 bases). There are 18 residues in the CDR3. V dropped 4 bases and J dropped 4 bases, with 22 bases sitting between them. The germline V gene has CDR1 MGHDK and CDR2 SYGVNS. The CDR3 DNA sequence: TGTGCCAGCAGTGCCTCCAAGGACTACCCTTCAGCCACCGGGGAGCTGTTTTTT. It yields the protein CASSASKDYPSATGELFF. The full variable domain, completed using reference TRBV25-1 and TRBJ2-2, is EADIYQTPRYLVIGTGKKITLECSQTMGHDKMYWYQQDPGMELHLIHYSYGVNSTEKGDLSSESTVSRIRTEHFPLTLESARPSHTSQYLCASSASKDYPSATGELFFGEGSRLTVL.

This rearrangement joins TRBV28 to TRBJ1-2, with unresolved D. CDR1 is MDHEN, CDR2 SYDVKM, per germline. CDR3 length: 16 amino acids. Trimming removed 2 bases from V and 8 bases from J, with 21 bases in between. CDR3 in amino acids: CASSLSWRGGDPGYTF. The CDR3 coding sequence is TGTGCCAGCAGTTTAAGCTGGCGGGGAGGCGATCCGGGCTACACCTTC.

This sequence joins TRBV9 and TRBJ2-5; 9 positions agree with TRBD1. TRBJ2-7 matches the DNA end more closely, so the J call is doubtful. This CDR3 region has 15 residues. Looked up from germline, CDR1 is SGDLS and CDR2 is YYNGEE. The CDR3: CASSVGIWTGAEQYF. DNA for the CDR3: TGTGCCAGCAGCGTAGGCATCTGGACAGGGGCCGAGCAGTACTTC.

This chain joins TRBV7-9 and TRBJ2-7, with TRBD1 matching over 9 bases. The CDR3 spans 17 residues. Germline V gene sequence: CDR1 SEHNR, CDR2 FQNEAQ (reference sequence). V was clipped by 0 bases and J by 3 bases; unmatched bases: 9. DNA for the CDR3: TGTGCCAGCAGCTTAGCCCAACGGACAGGGGTGATCTACGAGCAGTACTTC. This encodes CASSLAQRTGVIYEQYF.

V and J are TRBV6-6 and TRBJ2-5; D perhaps matches TRBD1 (6 bases). The J call may be incorrect, as the DNA end agrees better with TRBJ2-7. The length of the CDR3 is 15 residues. The germline V gene has CDR1 MNHNY and CDR2 SVGAGI (reference sequence). The chain's CDR3 is CASSYGQGKSYEQYF. CDR3 in DNA: TGTGCCAGCAGTTATGGGCAGGGGAAATCCTACGAGCAGTACTTC.